This is a list of T cell receptor beta chains from one sample in a study of blood T cells in healthy people across ages. TCRdb redid the calling of the 5' RACE reads with MiXCR, one entry per CDR3 protein. The sample lists approximately 700,000 distinct CDR3 sequences; about 32% were seen once. The specimen sequenced was blood. These receptors were collected from a woman over 75 in good health. CDR3s include the opening cysteine and the closing phenylalanine or tryptophan. The order of the fields is clone size, V gene, D gene, J gene, CDR3 DNA, CDR3 protein. The D gene is left open where the match is weak. Only some rows state a clone size, as once, few, many or a class for expanded clones.

>NA|TRBV6-6|TRBD2|TRBJ2-7
TGTGCCAGCAGCCGTCGGACTAGCGGGAGGTACGAGCAGTACTTC
CASSRRTSGRYEQYF
>many|TRBV12-3/TRBV12-4|TRBD2|TRBJ2-4
TGTGCCAGCAGGAACAGACTAGCGGGGGCCCAGCAAGCCAAAAACATTCAGTACTTC
CASRNRLAGAQQAKNIQYF
>many|TRBV5-1|NA|TRBJ1-6
TGCGCCAGCAGCTCCCTACAGAGCTCCTATAATTCACCCCTCCACTTT
CASSSLQSSYNSPLHF
>NA|TRBV5-1|TRBD2|TRBJ2-3
TGCGCCAGCAGCTTGTTGGGTAGCGGGGGGGCAACAGATACGCAGTATTTT
CASSLLGSGGATDTQYF
>many|TRBV20-1|NA|TRBJ2-5
TGCAGTAAAGGGAGGAATCCGCTAGCGGAGACCCAGTACTTC
CSKGRNPLAETQYF
>many|TRBV7-9|TRBD1|TRBJ2-7
TGTGCCAGCAGCTTCGGGACAGGGGACCACGAGCAGTACTTC
CASSFGTGDHEQYF
>many|TRBV7-2|TRBD2|TRBJ2-3
TGTGCCAGCAGCCTCTTGCCTAGCGGGGGGTACACAGATACGCAGTATTTT
CASSLLPSGGYTDTQYF
>few|TRBV24-1|NA|TRBJ2-2
TGTGCCACCAGTGATCCCGGCCACACCGGGGAGCTGTTTTTT
CATSDPGHTGELFF
>NA|TRBV6-5|TRBD1|TRBJ2-3
TGTGCCAGCAGTCACGACAGGGGAGGTGGGGATACGCAGTATTTT
CASSHDRGGGDTQYF
>few|TRBV27|TRBD1|TRBJ1-6
TGTGCCAGCAGGTTGACAGGGACCTCACCCCTCCACTTT
CASRLTGTSPLHF
>NA|TRBV6-1|TRBD2|TRBJ2-5
TGTGCCAGCAGAGTGACTTCCGGGACTAACCCCGGAGAGACCCAGTACTTC
CASRVTSGTNPGETQYF
>few|TRBV15|TRBD1|TRBJ1-5
TGTGCCACCAGCAGATCGGGCAGGGGGTGCGGTCAGCCCCAGCATTTT
CATSRSGRGCGQPQHF
>many|TRBV20-1|NA|TRBJ1-2
TGCAGTGCTAGAGATAACGGGGGCGCCTATGGCTACACCTTC
CSARDNGGAYGYTF
>many|TRBV7-6|TRBD1|TRBJ2-7
TGTGCCAGCAGCTTAGCGGGGGACAGCACCTACGAGCAGTACTTC
CASSLAGDSTYEQYF
>NA|TRBV25-1|NA|TRBJ2-7
TGTGCCAGCAGTGAAGGCCTCTACGAGCAGTACTTC
CASSEGLYEQYF
>few|TRBV28|NA|TRBJ2-2
TGTGCCAGCAGGCCAGGAGTCAAGACCGGGGAGCTGTTTTTT
CASRPGVKTGELFF
>few|TRBV10-3|NA|TRBJ1-6
TGTGCCACCGCACGAAACAGGGAAGCTAATTCACCCCTCCACTTT
CATARNREANSPLHF